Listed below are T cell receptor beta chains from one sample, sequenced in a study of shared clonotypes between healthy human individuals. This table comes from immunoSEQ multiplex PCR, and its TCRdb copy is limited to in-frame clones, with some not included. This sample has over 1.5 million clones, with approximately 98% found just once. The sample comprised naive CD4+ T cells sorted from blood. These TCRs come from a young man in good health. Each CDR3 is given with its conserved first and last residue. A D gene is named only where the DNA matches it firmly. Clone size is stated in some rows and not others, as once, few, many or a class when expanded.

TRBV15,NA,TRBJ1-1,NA,TGTGCCACCAGCAGAGAAGGATCGGCACGGTGGACTGAAGCTTTCTTT,CATSREGSARWTEAFF
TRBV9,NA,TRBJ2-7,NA,TGTGCCAGCAGCGTAGAATCGAGGGGCGAGCAGTACTTC,CASSVESRGEQYF
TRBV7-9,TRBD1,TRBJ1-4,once,TGTGCCAGCAGCCCCTTAAGTCGAGAAGAGACAGGGCGAAAACTGTTTTTT,CASSPLSREETGRKLFF
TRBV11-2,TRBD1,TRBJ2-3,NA,TGTGCCAGCAGCTTGTGGGGGGACAGGGGGCGAGGCACAGATACGCAGTATTTT,CASSLWGDRGRGTDTQYF
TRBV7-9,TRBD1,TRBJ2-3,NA,TGTGCCAGTCGCAGGACAGGGGGTTTAGATACGCAGTATTTT,CASRRTGGLDTQYF
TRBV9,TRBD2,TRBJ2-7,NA,TGTGCCAGCAGCGTAGCGGCTAGCGGCTCCTACGAGCAGTACTTC,CASSVAASGSYEQYF
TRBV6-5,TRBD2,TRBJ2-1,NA,TGTGCCAGCAAACTTATAGCGGGAGGGGATGAGCAGTTCTTC,CASKLIAGGDEQFF
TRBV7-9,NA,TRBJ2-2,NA,TGTGCCAGCAGCTGGGTTAAGGGGGAGGCGAACACCGGGGAGCTGTTTTTT,CASSWVKGEANTGELFF
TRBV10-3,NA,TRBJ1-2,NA,TGTGCCATCACCGACGATAGAAACTATGGCTACACCTTC,CAITDDRNYGYTF
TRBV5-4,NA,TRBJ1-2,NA,TGTGCCAGCAGCTTGATCGGGACGGGGGGCTACACCTTC,CASSLIGTGGYTF
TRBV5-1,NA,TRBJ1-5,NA,TGCGCCAGCAGCCCGCAACAGGGAGGACAGCCCCAGCATTTT,CASSPQQGGQPQHF
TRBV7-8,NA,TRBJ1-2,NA,TGTGCCAGCAGCTCTTACGCATTTTTGGGAGTCTATGGCTACACCTTC,CASSSYAFLGVYGYTF
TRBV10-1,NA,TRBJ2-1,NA,TGCGCCAGCAGCCTTGGGGGAGAGCAGTTCTTC,CASSLGGEQFF
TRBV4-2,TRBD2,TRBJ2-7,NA,TGTGCCAGCAGCCGACAAGAGGTAGCGGGAGGGCCGGACCACGAGCAGTACTTC,CASSRQEVAGGPDHEQYF
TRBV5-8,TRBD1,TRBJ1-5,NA,TGTGCCAGCAGCCCGGGGACAGGGGATCAGCCCCAGCATTTT,CASSPGTGDQPQHF
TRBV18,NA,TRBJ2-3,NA,TGTGCCGCCTCCGAAGGAGGGCCTCGCACAGATACGCAGTATTTT,CAASEGGPRTDTQYF
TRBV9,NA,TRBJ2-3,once,TGTGCCAGCAGCGTAGACGGCCGGGTAGGCACAGATACGCAGTATTTT,CASSVDGRVGTDTQYF
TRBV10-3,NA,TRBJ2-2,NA,TGTGCCATCAGTGAGTCCCAGGGGAAGAACACCGGGGAGCTGTTTTTT,CAISESQGKNTGELFF
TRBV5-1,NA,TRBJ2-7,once,TGCGCCAGCAGCTTGGGGCACAAAGTGTCCTACGAGCAGTACTTC,CASSLGHKVSYEQYF
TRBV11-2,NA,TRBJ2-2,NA,TGTGCCAGCAGCCTCGGACACCTGAACACCGGGGAGCTGTTTTTT,CASSLGHLNTGELFF
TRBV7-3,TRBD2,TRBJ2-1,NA,TGTGCCAGCAGTTCCAGCGGGGCCTCCTACAATGAGCAGTTCTTC,CASSSSGASYNEQFF
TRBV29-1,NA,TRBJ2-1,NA,TGCAGCGCTGGCCCGGGGACCATCTCCTACAATGAGCAGTTCTTC,CSAGPGTISYNEQFF
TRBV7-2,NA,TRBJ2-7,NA,TGTGCCAGCAGCTTAACTGGGAGGCGCGAGCAGTACTTC,CASSLTGRREQYF
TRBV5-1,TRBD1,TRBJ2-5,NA,TGCGCCAGCAGCCGAGGGACAGGTGAGATGGCCCAGTACTTC,CASSRGTGEMAQYF
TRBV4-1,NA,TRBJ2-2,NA,TGCGCCAGCAGCCAAGGATTTGGGATCGGGGAGCTGTTTTTT,CASSQGFGIGELFF
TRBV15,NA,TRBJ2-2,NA,TGTGCCACCAGCAGAGATTCCCTAGCGACGAACACCGGGGAGCTGTTTTTT,CATSRDSLATNTGELFF
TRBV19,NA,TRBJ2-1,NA,TGTGCCAGTAGTATTTTGCGGTACAATGAGCAGTTCTTC,CASSILRYNEQFF
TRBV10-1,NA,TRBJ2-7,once,TGCGCCAGCGCAGATAACTCCTACGAGCAGTACTTC,CASADNSYEQYF
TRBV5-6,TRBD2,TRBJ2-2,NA,TGTGCCAGCAGCTTTTCGGGACTAGCGGGCGACACCGGGGAGCTGTTTTTT,CASSFSGLAGDTGELFF
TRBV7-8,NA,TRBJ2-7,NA,TGTGCCAGCAGCTTAACGGCAGACTACGAGCAGTACTTC,CASSLTADYEQYF
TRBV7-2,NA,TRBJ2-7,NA,TGTGCCAGCAGCCTCGTCGGGGTCGGTTCCTACGAGCAGTACTTC,CASSLVGVGSYEQYF
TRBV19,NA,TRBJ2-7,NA,TGTGCCAGTAGTGTCCAACAGGGTTGGAGCAACGAGCAGTACTTC,CASSVQQGWSNEQYF
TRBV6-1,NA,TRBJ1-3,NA,TGTGCCAGCAGTACCCGGGAGGGGAGGAACACCATATATTTT,CASSTREGRNTIYF
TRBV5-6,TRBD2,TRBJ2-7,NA,TGTGCCAGCAGCTTGCTCCTCACGGGAGGGCCGGGCTACGAGCAGTACTTC,CASSLLLTGGPGYEQYF
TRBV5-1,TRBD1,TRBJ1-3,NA,TGCGCCAGCAGCCCGGGACAGGGGGCTGGAAACACCATATATTTT,CASSPGQGAGNTIYF
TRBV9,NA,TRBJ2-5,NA,TGTGCCAGCAGCGTAGGAACAGGGCCCCAAGAGACCCAGTACTTC,CASSVGTGPQETQYF
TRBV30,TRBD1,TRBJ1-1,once,TGTGCCTGGAGTGACCCCTCGGACAGGGGCAGAGCTTTCTTT,CAWSDPSDRGRAFF
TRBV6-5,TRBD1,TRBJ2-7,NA,TGTGCCAGCAGTTCAGGTGCCGCAGGGGGCCGCGAGCAGTACTTC,CASSSGAAGGREQYF
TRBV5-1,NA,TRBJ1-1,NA,TGCGCCAGCAGCTTGGCTAGGGCGCTGAACACTGAAGCTTTCTTT,CASSLARALNTEAFF
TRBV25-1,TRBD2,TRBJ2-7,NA,TGTGCCAGCAGTGATACAAGGACTAGCGGGAACGAGCAGTACTTC,CASSDTRTSGNEQYF
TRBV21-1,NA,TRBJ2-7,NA,TGTGCCAGCAGCAAAACCCACACCGGGACTAGCGGGAGGTGTTACTTC,CASSKTHTGTSGRCYF
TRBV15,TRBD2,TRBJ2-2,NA,TGTGCCACCAGCAGACTAGCGGGAGGTGGGACCGGGGAGCTGTTTTTT,CATSRLAGGGTGELFF
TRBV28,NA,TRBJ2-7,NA,TGTGCCAGCCGGCGCGGTCGCTCCTACGAGCAGTACTTC,CASRRGRSYEQYF
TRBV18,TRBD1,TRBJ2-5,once,TGTGCCAGCGAGAGACAGGGTAGAGAGACCCAGTACTTC,CASERQGRETQYF
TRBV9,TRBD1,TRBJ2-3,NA,TGTGCCAGCAGCTCACGGGACAGGGTTACAGATACGCAGTATTTT,CASSSRDRVTDTQYF
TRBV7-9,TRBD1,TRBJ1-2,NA,TGTGCCAGCAGCTCCTCAGGGGGCAACTATGGCTACACCTTC,CASSSSGGNYGYTF
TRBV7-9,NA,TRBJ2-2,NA,TGTGCCAGCACCCTCGACAGAAACACCGGGGAGCTGTTTTTT,CASTLDRNTGELFF
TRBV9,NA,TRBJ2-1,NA,TGTGCCAGCAGCGGGGCAAGCTCCTACAATGAGCAGTTCTTC,CASSGASSYNEQFF
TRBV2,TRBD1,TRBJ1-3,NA,TGTGCCAGCAGGGACAGGGGATACACCATATATTTT,CASRDRGYTIYF
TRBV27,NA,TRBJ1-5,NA,TGTGCCAGCAGTTTCAGAGGAATCAGTCAGCCCCAGCATTTT,CASSFRGISQPQHF
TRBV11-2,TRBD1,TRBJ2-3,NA,TGTGCCAGCAGCTTAGATCAACGAGAGGACAGGGGGATGACAGATACGCAGTATTTT,CASSLDQREDRGMTDTQYF
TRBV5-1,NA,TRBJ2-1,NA,TGCGCCAGCAGCAGGGACAACCCCCCCTACAATGAGCAGTTCTTC,CASSRDNPPYNEQFF
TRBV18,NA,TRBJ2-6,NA,TGTGCCAGCTCACCACCGCCGGGGGACTCTGGGGCCAACGTCCTGACTTTC,CASSPPPGDSGANVLTF
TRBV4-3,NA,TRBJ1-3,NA,TGCGCCAGCAGCCCTGCCCCGGGGGGAGGAAACACCATATATTTT,CASSPAPGGGNTIYF
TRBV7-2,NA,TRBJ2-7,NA,TGTGCCAGCAGCTTAGTCTATTCAGGATCCGAGCAGTACTTC,CASSLVYSGSEQYF
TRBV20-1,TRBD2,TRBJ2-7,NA,TGCAGTGCTCCACTAGCGTACGAGCAGTACTTC,CSAPLAYEQYF
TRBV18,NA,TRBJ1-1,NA,TGTGCCAGCTCACGCCGCGAGGAGGGTGGCACTGAAGCTTTCTTT,CASSRREEGGTEAFF
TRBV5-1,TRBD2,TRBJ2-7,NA,TGCGCCAGCAGCTTGCCTAGCGGAACCCACGAGCAGTACTTC,CASSLPSGTHEQYF
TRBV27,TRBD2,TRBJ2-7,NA,TGTGCCAGCAGTTTACGGGAGGGTGGGGAGCAGTACTTC,CASSLREGGEQYF